This T cell receptor (beta chain) derives from a study of T-cell reconstitution after alpha-beta-depleted transplantation in children. Regarding the study as a whole: Newly generated T cells supplied most T-cell counts and diversity one year post-transplant. Recipient T cells and thymic progenitors that survived were the source of the high TCRbeta diversity seen at day 60 in some patients.

Details on this clonotype: Its specificity is not known.

The CDR3 spans 12 residues. Trimming pared 4 bases from V and 9 bases from J, leaving 14 bases between. Germline CDR1 SGHRS, CDR2 YFSETQ. Unique molecular identifiers were used in preparing the TCRbeta library. MiXCR was run by TCRdb on the PCR reads, yielding one entry per CDR3 protein. The sample lists around 94,000 distinct CDR3 sequences, 6% occurring once. V is TRBV5-1 and J is TRBJ2-7; a possible D gene is TRBD1 (6 bases). The sequenced sample was PBMCs, mostly from graft donor cells, obtained 60 days after TCRalphabeta/CD19-depleted stem cell transplant. This TCR was recovered from a female patient between 2 and 15 years old who had a stem cell transplant for Fanconi anemia, so the T cells may come from the graft donor. CDR3 in amino acids: CASSPNREGQYF. The CDR3 DNA reads as TGCGCCAGCAGCCCAAACAGGGAAGGGCAGTACTTC.